This T cell receptor (beta chain) was identified during a study of T cell responses to AZD1222 COVID-19 vaccine. On this clone: No antigen is known for it.

Study-wide findings and caveats: Clonal diversity may have been underestimated, and the donors were mostly white British, with more females than males. With dominance at 160-218 and 743-854, vaccine-associated CD4 TCRs spanned spike.

The data were produced by immunoSEQ multiplex PCR, yet TCRdb's version contains in-frame clones alone and is incomplete. This table holds around 140,000 clones, roughly 92% found once. Germline V gene data show CDR1 as SGHTA and CDR2 as FQGNSA. The V gene lost 4 bases and the J gene lost 2 bases, with 9 bases spanning the gap. CDR3 length: 15 amino acids. V is TRBV7-2 and J is TRBJ2-6; no firm D call. The source is an adult who received the AZD1222 COVID-19 vaccine. The sequences come from peripheral blood, collected 28 days after the second AZD1222 dose. The CDR3 bases are TGTGCCAGCAGCTCACAGCAACCTGGGGCCAACGTCCTGACTTTC. Protein product: CASSSQQPGANVLTF.